This T cell receptor beta chain was profiled in a study of T cell repertoires in cytomegalovirus infection. Study background: The authors relied on CMV epitopes, both recently identified HLA-C-restricted and well-studied HLA-B-restricted. Signatures in public TCR beta sequences pointed to both CMV infection and matching HLA type.

General study results and limits: CMV-specific TCR beta clonotypes restricted by HLA-C were the ones dominating the ex vivo response. Frequencies of public TCR beta families were cumulated, and this identified carriers of CMV plus the relevant HLA.

Concerning this clonotype itself: Its target is not known.

V was cut by 2 bases and J by 3 bases, with 8 bases left in between. The CDR3 extends over 13 amino acids. Germline V gene sequence: CDR1 SEHNR, CDR2 FQNEAQ (reference sequence). A single record per CDR3 protein comes from TCRdb applying MiXCR to the reads. The sample has approximately 600,000 distinct CDR3 sequences, 35% to 50% seen once. The chain couples TRBV7-9 to TRBJ2-7; tentative D call: TRBD2 (5 bases). The sequence was obtained from a human donor in good health (CMV status not recorded). Some clones in this sample may be carry-over from other donors' samples. The source material was cultured PBMCs, sampled from culture after CMV antigen stimulation. The CDR3: CASSLTEGYEQYF. For the CDR3, the DNA is TGTGCCAGCAGCTTAACTGAGGGCTACGAGCAGTACTTC.